This passage covers 3 T cell receptor beta chains from one sample sequenced in a study of shared clonotypes between healthy human individuals. Repertoires were generated with immunoSEQ multiplex PCR, while TCRdb's copy carries only in-frame clones and drops some. The data contain 400,000 to 500,000 clones, 79% of them singletons. Sequenced sample: PBMCs. The source is a woman aged 40 to 55 in good health. Some clones in this sample may be carry-over from other donors' samples.

This clone was detected ten times or more. V and J are TRBV4-3 and TRBJ2-6; 9 bases fit TRBD2. This CDR3 region has 16 residues. Per the germline V gene, CDR1 is LGHNA and CDR2 is YSLEER. With V trimmed by 2 bases and J by 4 bases, 3 bases remained unmatched. The CDR3 protein is CASSQSSGTGANVLTF. DNA of the CDR3: TGCGCCAGCAGCCAATCTAGCGGGACCGGGGCCAACGTCCTGACTTTC.

The V gene is TRBV28, the J gene TRBJ2-5; 9 bases line up with TRBD1. Germline CDR1 and CDR2: MDHEN and SYDVKM. Germline trimming cut 7 bases from V and 5 bases from J; bases unmatched to any gene: 14. The CDR3 contains 16 residues. The CDR3 here is CASISGDRAVWETQYF. The CDR3, as DNA: TGTGCCAGCATCTCCGGGGACAGGGCGGTGTGGGAGACCCAGTACTTC.

As to this clone: This sequence is one base from a far larger clone and is likely a read error. Other DNA sequences of this sample code for an identical CDR3. The gene calls are TRBV6-4 and TRBJ2-3, with D perhaps matching TRBD1 (5 bases). Germline assignment: CDR1 MRHNA and CDR2 SNTAGT. This CDR3 region has 14 residues. V was cut by 0 bases and J by 4 bases, with 8 bases left in between. The CDR3: CASSDSGDSDTQYF. In nucleotides, the CDR3 is TGTGCCAGCAGTGACTCAGGGGATTCAGATACGCAGTATTTT.